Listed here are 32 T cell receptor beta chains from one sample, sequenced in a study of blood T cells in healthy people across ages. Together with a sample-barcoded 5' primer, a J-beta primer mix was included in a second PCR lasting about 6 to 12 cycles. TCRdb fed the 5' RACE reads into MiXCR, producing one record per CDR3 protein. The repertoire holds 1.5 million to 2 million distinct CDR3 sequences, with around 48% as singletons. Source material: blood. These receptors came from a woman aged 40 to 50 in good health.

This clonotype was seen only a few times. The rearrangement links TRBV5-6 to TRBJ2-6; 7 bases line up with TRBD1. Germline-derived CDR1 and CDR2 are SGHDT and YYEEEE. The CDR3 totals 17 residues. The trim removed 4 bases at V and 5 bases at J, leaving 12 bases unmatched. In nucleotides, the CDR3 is TGTGCCAGCAGCCCACCGGGACAGCAAGTCCGGGCCAACGTCCTGACTTTC. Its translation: CASSPPGQQVRANVLTF.

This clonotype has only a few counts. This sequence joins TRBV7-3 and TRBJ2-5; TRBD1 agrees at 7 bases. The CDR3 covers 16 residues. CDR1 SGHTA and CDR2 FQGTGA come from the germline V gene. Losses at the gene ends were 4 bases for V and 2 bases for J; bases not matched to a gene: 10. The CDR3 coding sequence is TGTGCCAGCAGCTCCATCCTCCGGGACAGACAAGAGACCCAGTACTTC. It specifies CASSSILRDRQETQYF.

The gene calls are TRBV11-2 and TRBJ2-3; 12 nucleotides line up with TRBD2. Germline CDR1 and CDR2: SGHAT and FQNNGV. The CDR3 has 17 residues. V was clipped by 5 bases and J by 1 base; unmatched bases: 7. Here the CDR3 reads CASSQRRTSGGTDTQYF. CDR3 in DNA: TGTGCCAGCAGCCAAAGGCGGACTAGCGGGGGCACAGATACGCAGTATTTT. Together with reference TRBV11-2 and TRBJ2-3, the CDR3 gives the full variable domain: EAGVAQSPRYKIIEKRQSVAFWCNPISGHATLYWYQQILGQGPKLLIQFQNNGVVDDSQLPKDRFSAERLKGVDSTLKIQPAKLEDSAVYLCASSQRRTSGGTDTQYFGPGTRLTVL.

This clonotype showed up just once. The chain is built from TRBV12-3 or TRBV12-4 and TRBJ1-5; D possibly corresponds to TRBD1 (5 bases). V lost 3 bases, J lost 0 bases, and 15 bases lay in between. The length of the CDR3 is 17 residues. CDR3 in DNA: TGTGCCAGCAGTTTGACCCTTGGGGGGAATAGCAATCAGCCCCAGCATTTT. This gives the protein CASSLTLGGNSNQPQHF.

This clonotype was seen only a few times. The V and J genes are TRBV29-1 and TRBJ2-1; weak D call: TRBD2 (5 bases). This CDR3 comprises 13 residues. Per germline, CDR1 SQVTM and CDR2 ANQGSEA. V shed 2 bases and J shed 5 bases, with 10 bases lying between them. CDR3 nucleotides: TGCAGCGTTGAAAACTGGAGGAACAATGAGCAGTTCTTC. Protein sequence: CSVENWRNNEQFF.

CDR3 nucleotides: TGTGCCAGCAGTCTCCAGTACTTC. Translated, it gives CASSLQYF. The chain joins TRBV28 to TRBJ2-5; D not certain. The CDR3 spans 8 residues. Trimming took 5 bases from V and 10 from J, leaving 2 bases between them. In germline, CDR1 is MDHEN, CDR2 SYDVKM.

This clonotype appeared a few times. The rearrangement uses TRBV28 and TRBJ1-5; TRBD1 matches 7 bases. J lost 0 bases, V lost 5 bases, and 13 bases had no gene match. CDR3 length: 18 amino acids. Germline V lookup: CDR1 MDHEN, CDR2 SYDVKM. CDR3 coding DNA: TGTGCCAGCAGTCTCAGACAGGGTGGGATCTTTAGCAATCAGCCCCAGCATTTT. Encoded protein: CASSLRQGGIFSNQPQHF.

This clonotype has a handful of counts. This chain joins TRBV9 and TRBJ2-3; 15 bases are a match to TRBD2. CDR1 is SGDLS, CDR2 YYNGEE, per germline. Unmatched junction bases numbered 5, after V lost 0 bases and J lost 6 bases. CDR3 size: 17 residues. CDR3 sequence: CASSVDGGLAGGDTQYF. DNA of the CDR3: TGTGCCAGCAGCGTAGACGGAGGACTAGCGGGGGGGGATACGCAGTATTTT.

CDR3 bases: TGTGCCAGCAGCCAAGACGGGGGGGCAAGGGAGCAGTTCTTC. Protein: CASSQDGGAREQFF. V gene TRBV4-2 combines with J gene TRBJ2-1; 8 bases are a match to TRBD2. Germline trimming cut 0 bases from V and 10 bases from J; bases unmatched to any gene: 5. CDR1 and CDR2 (germline): LGHNA, YNFKEQ. This CDR3 region has 14 residues.

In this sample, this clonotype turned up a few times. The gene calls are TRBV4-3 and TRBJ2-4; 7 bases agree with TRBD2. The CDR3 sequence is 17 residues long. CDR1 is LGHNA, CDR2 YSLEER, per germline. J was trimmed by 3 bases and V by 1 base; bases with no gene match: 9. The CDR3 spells CASSQVFAGDIKNIQYF. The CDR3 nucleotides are TGCGCCAGCAGCCAAGTTTTCGCGGGAGACATCAAAAACATTCAGTACTTC.

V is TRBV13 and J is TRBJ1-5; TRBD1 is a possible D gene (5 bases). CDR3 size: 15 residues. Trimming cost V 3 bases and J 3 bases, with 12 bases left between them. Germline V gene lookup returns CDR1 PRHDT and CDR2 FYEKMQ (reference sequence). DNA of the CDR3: TGTGCCAGCAGCTTCCGGGGGGAACCCAATCAGCCCCAGCATTTT. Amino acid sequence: CASSFRGEPNQPQHF. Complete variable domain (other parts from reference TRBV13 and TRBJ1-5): AAGVIQSPRHLIKEKRETATLKCYPIPRHDTVYWYQQGPGQDPQFLISFYEKMQSDKGSIPDRFSAQQFSDYHSELNMSSLELGDSALYFCASSFRGEPNQPQHFGDGTRLSIL.

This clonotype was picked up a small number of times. CDR3 sequence (DNA): TGTGCCAGCAGCTTAGCATTCTTCTCCTACGAGCAGTACTTC. Amino acid sequence: CASSLAFFSYEQYF. This rearrangement joins TRBV7-2 to TRBJ2-7, with D uncertain. CDR1 and CDR2 from the germline V gene are SGHTA and FQGNSA. Trimming cost V 0 bases and J 0 bases, with 6 bases left between them. This CDR3 comprises 14 residues.

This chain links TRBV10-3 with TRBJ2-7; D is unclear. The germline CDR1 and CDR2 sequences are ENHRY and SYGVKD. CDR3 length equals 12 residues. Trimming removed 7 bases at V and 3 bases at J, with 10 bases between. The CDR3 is CAIKGSDYEQYF. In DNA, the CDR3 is TGTGCCATCAAAGGCAGCGACTACGAGCAGTACTTC.

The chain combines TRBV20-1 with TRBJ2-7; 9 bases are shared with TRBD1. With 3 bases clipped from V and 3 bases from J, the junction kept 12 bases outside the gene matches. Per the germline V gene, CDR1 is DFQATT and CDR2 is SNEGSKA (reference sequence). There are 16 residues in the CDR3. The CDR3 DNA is TGCAGTGCTAGCACCATCGGACAGGGGTTCCTCTACGAGCAGTACTTC. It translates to CSASTIGQGFLYEQYF.

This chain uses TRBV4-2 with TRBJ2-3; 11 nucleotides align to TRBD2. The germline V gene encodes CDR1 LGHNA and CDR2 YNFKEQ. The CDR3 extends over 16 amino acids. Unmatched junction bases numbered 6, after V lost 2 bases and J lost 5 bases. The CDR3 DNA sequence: TGTGCCAGCAGCCAAACTAGCGGGGGTCGTTTAGATACGCAGTATTTT. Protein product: CASSQTSGGRLDTQYF.

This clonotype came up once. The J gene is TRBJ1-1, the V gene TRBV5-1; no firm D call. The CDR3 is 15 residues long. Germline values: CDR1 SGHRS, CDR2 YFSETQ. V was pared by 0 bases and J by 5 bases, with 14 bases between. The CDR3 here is CASSLAGSRGTEAFF. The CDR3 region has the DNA TGCGCCAGCAGCTTGGCAGGATCCCGGGGTACTGAAGCTTTCTTT.

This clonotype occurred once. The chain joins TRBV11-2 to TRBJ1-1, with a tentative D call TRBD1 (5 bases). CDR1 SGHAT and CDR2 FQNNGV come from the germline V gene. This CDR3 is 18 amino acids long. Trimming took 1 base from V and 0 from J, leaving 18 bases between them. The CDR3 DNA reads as TGTGCCAGCAGCTTAGCCGCCAGGGAGGCCCTTATGAACACTGAAGCTTTCTTT. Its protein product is CASSLAAREALMNTEAFF.

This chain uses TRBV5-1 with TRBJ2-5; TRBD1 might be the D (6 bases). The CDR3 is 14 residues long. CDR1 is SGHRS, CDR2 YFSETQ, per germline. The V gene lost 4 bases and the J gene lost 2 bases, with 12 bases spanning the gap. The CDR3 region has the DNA TGCGCCAGCAGCGTACAGGGATTTCAAGAGACCCAGTACTTC. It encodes CASSVQGFQETQYF.

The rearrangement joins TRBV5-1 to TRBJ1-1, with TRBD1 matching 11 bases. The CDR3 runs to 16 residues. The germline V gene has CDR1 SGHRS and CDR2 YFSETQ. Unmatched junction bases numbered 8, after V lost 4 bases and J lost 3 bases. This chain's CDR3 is CASSRTGTGGYTEAFF. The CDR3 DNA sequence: TGCGCCAGCAGCCGCACCGGGACAGGGGGTTACACTGAAGCTTTCTTT.

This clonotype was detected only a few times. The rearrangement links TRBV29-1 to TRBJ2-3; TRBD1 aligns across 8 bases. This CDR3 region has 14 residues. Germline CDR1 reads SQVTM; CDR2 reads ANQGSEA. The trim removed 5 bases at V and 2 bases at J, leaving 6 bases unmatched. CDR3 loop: CSVKGTGDTDTQYF. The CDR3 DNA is TGCAGCGTTAAAGGGACAGGCGACACAGATACGCAGTATTTT.

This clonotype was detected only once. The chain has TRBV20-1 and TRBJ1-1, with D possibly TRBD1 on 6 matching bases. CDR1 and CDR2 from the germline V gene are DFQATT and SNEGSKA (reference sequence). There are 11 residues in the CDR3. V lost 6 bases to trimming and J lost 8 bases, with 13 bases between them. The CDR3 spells CSAAGRGEAFF. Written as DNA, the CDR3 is TGCAGTGCCGCTGGGAGGGGGGAAGCTTTCTTT.

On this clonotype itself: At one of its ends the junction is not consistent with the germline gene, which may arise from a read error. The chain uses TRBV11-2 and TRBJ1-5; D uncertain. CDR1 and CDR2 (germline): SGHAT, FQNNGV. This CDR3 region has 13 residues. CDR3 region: CVSASGGHQPQHF. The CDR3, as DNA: TGTGTCAGCGCCTCAGGAGGGCATCAGCCCCAGCATTTT. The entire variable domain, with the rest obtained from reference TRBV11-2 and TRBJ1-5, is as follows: EAGVAQSPRYKIIEKRQSVAFWCNPISGHATLYWYQQILGQGPKLLIQFQNNGVVDDSQLPKDRFSAERLKGVDSTLKIQPAKLEDSAVYLCVSASGGHQPQHFGDGTRLSIL.

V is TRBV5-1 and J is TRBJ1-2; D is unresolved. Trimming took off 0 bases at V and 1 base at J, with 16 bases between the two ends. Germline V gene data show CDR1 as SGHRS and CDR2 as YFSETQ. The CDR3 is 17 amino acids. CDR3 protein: CASSLDPPAGLNYGYTF. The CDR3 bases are TGCGCCAGCAGCTTGGATCCCCCGGCAGGTCTTAACTATGGCTACACCTTC.

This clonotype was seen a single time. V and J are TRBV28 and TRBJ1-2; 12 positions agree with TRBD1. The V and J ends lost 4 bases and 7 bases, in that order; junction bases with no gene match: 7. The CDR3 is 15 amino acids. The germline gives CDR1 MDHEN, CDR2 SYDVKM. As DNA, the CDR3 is TGTGCCAGCAGTTCGCAGGGACAGGGGGCAGCTGGCTACACCTTC. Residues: CASSSQGQGAAGYTF.

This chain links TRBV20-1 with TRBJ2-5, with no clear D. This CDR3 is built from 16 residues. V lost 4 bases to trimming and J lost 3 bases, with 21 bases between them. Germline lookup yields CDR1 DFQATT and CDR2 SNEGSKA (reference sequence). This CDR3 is CSAITLGAYQEETQYF. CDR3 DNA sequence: TGCAGTGCTATTACCCTTGGAGCGTATCAAGAAGAGACCCAGTACTTC.

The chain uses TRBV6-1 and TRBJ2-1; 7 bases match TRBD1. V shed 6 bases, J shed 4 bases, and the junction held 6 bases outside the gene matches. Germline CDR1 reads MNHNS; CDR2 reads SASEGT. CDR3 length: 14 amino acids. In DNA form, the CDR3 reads TGTGCCAGCAGGACAGGGTGGGAGTACAATGAGCAGTTCTTC. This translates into CASRTGWEYNEQFF.

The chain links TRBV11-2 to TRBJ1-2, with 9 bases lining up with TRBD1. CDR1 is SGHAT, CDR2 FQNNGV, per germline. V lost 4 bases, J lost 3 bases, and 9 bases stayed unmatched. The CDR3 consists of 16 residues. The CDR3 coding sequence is TGTGCCAGCAGCTCGCAACAGGGGGCTGGGGACTATGGCTACACCTTC. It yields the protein CASSSQQGAGDYGYTF. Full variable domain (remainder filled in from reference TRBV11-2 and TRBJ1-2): EAGVAQSPRYKIIEKRQSVAFWCNPISGHATLYWYQQILGQGPKLLIQFQNNGVVDDSQLPKDRFSAERLKGVDSTLKIQPAKLEDSAVYLCASSSQQGAGDYGYTFGSGTRLTVV.

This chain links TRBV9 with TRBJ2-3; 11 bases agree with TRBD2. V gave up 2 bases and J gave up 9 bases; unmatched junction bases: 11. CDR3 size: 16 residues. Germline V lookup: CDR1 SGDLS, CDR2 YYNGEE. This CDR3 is CASSVGLAGGVGTQYF. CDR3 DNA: TGTGCCAGCAGCGTCGGACTAGCGGGTGGGGTGGGGACGCAGTATTTT. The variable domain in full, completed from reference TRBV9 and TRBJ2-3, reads DSGVTQTPKHLITATGQRVTLRCSPRSGDLSVYWYQQSLDQGLQFLIQYYNGEERAKGNILERFSAQQFPDLHSELNLSSLELGDSALYFCASSVGLAGGVGTQYFGPGTRLTVL.

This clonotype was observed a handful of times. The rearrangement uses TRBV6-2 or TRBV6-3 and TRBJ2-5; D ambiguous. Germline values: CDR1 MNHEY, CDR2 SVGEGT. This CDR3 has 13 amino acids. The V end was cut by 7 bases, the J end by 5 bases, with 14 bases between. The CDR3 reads CASIPGPLETQYF. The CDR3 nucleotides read TGTGCCAGCATCCCCGGGCCCTTGGAGACCCAGTACTTC.

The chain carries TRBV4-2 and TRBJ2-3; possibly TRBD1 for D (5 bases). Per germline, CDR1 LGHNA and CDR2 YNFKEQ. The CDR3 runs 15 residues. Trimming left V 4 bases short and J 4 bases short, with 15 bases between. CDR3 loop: CASSPLGAIADTQYF. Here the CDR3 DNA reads TGTGCCAGCAGCCCCTTAGGGGCTATCGCAGATACGCAGTATTTT.

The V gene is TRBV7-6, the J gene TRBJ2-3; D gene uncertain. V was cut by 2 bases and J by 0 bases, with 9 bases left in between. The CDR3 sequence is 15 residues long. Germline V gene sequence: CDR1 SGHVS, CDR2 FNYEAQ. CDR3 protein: CASSLSPSSTDTQYF. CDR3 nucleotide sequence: TGTGCCAGCAGCTTATCCCCCTCTAGCACAGATACGCAGTATTTT.

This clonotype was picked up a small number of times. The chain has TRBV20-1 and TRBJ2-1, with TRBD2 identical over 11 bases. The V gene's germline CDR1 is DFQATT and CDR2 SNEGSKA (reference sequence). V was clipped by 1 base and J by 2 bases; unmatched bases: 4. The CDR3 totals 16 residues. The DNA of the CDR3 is TGCAGTGCTAGAGCCCCGACTAGCGGGGCCTACAATGAGCAGTTCTTC. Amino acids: CSARAPTSGAYNEQFF.